This record concerns one TCR beta chain sequence. The same CDR3 also results from other DNA sequences found in this sample. The ends were cut back, 3 bases at V and 5 bases at J, with 10 bases in the middle. This CDR3 has 14 residues. Germline values: CDR1 KGHSH, CDR2 LQKENI. The source of the sample is a study of blood T cell repertoires in COVID-19. In the study overall: There were acute and convalescent COVID-19 samples, and they came from the United States, Italy and Spain. Nucleic acid was either cDNA or gDNA, and it came from T cells, B-cell-depleted T cells, or PBMCs.

Per the original methods: From reference gene primer amplification, estimates of nucleated cell counts were derived. Sequencing used immunoSEQ multiplex PCR; TCRdb keeps in-frame clones, though not all of them. The V and J calls and clone size were taken over from that table, and D and trimming were inferred from the DNA. Of fewer than 250,000 clones listed, roughly 86% are singletons. The chain has TRBV18 and TRBJ1-4; maybe TRBD1 (6 bases). Sample: peripheral blood. This TCR was recovered from a woman aged 45-60 years with active or convalescent COVID-19. The CDR3 coding sequence is TGTGCCAGCTCACCGGACAGAGTCAATGAAAAACTGTTTTTT. Translation: CASSPDRVNEKLFF.